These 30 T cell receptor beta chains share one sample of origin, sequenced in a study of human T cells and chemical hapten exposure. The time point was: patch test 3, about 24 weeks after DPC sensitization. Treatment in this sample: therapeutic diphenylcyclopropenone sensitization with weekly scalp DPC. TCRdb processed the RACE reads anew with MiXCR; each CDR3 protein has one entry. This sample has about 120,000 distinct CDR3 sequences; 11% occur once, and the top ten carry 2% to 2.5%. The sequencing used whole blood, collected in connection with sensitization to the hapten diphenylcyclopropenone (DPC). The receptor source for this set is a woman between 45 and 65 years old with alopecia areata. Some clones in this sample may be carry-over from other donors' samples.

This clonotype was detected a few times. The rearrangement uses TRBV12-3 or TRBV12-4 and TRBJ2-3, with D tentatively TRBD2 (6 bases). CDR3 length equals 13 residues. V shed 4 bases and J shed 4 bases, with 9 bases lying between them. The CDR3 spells CASSYGGADTQYF. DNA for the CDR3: TGTGCCAGCAGTTATGGCGGGGCAGATACGCAGTATTTT.

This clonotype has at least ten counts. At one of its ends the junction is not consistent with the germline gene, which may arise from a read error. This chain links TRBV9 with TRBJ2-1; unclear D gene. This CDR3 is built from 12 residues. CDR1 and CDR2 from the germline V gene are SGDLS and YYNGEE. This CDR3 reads CASSVDYSPSVF. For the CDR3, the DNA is TGTGCCAGCAGCGTAGATTATTCCCCCTCTGTCTTC.

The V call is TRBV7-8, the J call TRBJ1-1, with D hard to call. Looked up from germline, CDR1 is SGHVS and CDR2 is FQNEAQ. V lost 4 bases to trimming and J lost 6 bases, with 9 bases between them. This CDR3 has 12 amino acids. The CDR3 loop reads CASSSSPAEAFF. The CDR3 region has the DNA TGTGCCAGCAGCTCTTCCCCAGCTGAAGCTTTCTTT.

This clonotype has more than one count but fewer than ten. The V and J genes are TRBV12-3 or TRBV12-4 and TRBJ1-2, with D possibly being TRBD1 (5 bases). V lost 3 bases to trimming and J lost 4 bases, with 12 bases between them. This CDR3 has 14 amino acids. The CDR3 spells CASSLGEASYGYTF. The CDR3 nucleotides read TGTGCCAGCAGTTTGGGGGAAGCTAGCTATGGCTACACCTTC.

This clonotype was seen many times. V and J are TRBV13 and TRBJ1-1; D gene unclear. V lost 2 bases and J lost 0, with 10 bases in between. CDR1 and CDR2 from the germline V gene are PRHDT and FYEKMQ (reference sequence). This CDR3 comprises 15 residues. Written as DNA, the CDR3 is TGTGCCAGCAGCTTATACGGTGCTTTGAACACTGAAGCTTTCTTT. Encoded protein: CASSLYGALNTEAFF.

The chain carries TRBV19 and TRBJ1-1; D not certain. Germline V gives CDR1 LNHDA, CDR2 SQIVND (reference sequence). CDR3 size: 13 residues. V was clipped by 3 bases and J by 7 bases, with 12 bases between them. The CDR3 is CASSIVQLGEAFF. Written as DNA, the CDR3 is TGTGCCAGTAGTATTGTACAGCTCGGTGAAGCTTTCTTT.

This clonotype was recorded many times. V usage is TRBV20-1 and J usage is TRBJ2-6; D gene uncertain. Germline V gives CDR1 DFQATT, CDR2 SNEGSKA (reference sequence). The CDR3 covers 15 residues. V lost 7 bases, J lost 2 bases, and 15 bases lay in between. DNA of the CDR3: TGCAGTGTACCCACCCGGCGCACTGGGGCCAACGTCCTGACTTTC. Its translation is CSVPTRRTGANVLTF.

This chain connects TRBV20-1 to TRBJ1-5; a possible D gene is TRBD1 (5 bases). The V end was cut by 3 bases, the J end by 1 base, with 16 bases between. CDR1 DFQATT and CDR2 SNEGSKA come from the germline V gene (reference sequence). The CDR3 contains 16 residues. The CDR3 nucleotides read TGCAGTGCTAGGATATCCGGGACGGGCAGCAATCAGCCCCAGCATTTT. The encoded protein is CSARISGTGSNQPQHF.

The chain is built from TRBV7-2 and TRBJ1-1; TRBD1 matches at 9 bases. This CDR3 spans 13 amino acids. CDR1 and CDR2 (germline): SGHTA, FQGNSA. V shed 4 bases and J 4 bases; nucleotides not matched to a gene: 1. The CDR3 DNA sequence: TGTGCCAGCAGCTCACAGGGGGCCACTGAAGCTTTCTTT. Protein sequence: CASSSQGATEAFF.

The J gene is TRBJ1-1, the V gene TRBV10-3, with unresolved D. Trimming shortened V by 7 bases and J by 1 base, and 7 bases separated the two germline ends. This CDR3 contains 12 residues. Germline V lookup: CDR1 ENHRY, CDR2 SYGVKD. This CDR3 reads CAIKAQNTEAFF. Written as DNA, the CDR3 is TGTGCCATCAAGGCGCAGAACACTGAAGCTTTCTTT.

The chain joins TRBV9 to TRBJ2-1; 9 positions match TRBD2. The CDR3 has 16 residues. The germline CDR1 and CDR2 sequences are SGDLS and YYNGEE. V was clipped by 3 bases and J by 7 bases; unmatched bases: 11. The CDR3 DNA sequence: TGTGCCAGCAGCGCCCGGGCTAGCGGGGCGCTGAATGAGCAGTTCTTC. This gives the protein CASSARASGALNEQFF. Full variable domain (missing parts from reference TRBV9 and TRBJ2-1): DSGVTQTPKHLITATGQRVTLRCSPRSGDLSVYWYQQSLDQGLQFLIQYYNGEERAKGNILERFSAQQFPDLHSELNLSSLELGDSALYFCASSARASGALNEQFFGPGTRLTVL.

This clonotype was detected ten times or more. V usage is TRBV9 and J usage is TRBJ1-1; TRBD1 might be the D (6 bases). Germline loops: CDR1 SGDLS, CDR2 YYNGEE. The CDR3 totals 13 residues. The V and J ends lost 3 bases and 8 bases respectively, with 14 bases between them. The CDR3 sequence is CASSAIGGGEAFF. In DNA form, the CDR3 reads TGTGCCAGCAGCGCCATCGGAGGGGGAGAAGCTTTCTTT.

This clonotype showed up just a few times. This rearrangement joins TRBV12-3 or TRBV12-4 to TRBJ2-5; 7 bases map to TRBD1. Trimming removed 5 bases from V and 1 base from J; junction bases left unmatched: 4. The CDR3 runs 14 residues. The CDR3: CASSTRTGQETQYF. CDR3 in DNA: TGTGCCAGCAGTACACGGACAGGCCAAGAGACCCAGTACTTC.

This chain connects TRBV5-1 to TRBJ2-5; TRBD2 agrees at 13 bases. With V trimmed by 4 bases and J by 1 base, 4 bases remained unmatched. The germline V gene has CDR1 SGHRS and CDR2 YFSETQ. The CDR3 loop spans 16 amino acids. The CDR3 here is CASSPRLAGGQETQYF. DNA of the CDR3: TGCGCCAGCAGCCCCCGACTAGCGGGGGGCCAAGAGACCCAGTACTTC.

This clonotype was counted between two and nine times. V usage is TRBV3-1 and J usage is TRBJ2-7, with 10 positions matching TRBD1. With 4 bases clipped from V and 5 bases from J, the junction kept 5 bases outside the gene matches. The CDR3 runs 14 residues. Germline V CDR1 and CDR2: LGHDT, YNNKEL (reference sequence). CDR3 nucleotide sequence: TGTGCCAGCAGCCCGGGACAGGGGTTCGACGAGCAGTACTTC. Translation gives CASSPGQGFDEQYF.

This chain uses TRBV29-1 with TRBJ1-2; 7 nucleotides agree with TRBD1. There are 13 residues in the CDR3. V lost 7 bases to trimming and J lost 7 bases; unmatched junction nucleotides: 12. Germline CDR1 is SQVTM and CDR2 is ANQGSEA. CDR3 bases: TGCAGCGCCCAACCCGACAGGGAAGTTGGCTACACCTTC. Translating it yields CSAQPDREVGYTF.

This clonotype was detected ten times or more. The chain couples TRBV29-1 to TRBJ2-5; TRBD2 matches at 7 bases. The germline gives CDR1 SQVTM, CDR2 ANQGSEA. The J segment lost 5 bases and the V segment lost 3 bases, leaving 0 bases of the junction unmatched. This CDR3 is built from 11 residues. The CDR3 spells CSVDGRETQYF. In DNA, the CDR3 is TGCAGCGTTGACGGGAGGGAGACCCAGTACTTC.

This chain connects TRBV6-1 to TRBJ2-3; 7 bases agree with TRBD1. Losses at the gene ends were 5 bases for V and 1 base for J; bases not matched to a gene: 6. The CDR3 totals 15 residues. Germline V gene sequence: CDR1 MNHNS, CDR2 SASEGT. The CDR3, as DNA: TGTGCCAGCAGTCCTTACAGGGGCGGCACAGATACGCAGTATTTT. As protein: CASSPYRGGTDTQYF.

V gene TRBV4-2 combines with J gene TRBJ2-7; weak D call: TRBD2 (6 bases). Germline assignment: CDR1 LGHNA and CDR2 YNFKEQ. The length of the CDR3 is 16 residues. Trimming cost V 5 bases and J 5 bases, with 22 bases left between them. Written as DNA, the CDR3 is TGTGCCAGCAGCTTAGAGGGAGGAGGGGTCGGGGACGAGCAGTACTTC. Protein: CASSLEGGGVGDEQYF.

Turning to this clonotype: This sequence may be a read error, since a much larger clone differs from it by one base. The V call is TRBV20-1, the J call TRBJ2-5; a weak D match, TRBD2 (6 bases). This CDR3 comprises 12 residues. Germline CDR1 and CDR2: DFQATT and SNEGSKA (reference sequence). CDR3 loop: CGARGYQETQYF. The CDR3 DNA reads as TGCGGTGCTCGGGGGTACCAAGAGACCCAGTACTTC.

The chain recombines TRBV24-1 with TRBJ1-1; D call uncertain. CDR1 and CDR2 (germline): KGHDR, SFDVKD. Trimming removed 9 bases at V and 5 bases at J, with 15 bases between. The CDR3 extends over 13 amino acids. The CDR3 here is CATSEAQGTEAFF. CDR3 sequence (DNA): TGTGCCACCTCCGAGGCTCAAGGGACTGAAGCTTTCTTT.

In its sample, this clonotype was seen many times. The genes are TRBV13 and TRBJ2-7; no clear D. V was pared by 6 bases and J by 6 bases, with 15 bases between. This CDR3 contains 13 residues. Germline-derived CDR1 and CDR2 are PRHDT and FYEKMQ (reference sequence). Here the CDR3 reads CASRQRLVPEQYF. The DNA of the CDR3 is TGTGCCAGCAGGCAGAGGTTGGTCCCCGAGCAGTACTTC.

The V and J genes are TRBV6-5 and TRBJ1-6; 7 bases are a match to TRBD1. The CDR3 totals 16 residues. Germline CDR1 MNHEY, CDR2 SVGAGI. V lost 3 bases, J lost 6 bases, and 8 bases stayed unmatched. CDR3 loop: CASSYREGAFNSPLHF. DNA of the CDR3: TGTGCCAGCAGTTATAGGGAGGGGGCGTTTAATTCACCCCTCCACTTT.

The CDR3: CATGTTSETQYF. The CDR3 bases are TGTGCCACCGGGACTACCTCGGAGACCCAGTACTTC. The rearrangement joins TRBV7-2 to TRBJ2-5, with 7 bases matching TRBD2. V lost 10 bases, J lost 5 bases, and 7 bases stayed unmatched. The CDR3 is 12 amino acids. Germline V lookup: CDR1 SGHTA, CDR2 FQGNSA.

The chain's CDR3 is CASSLRLPYNEQFF. In nucleotides, the CDR3 is TGTGCCAGCAGTTTAAGGCTCCCCTACAATGAGCAGTTCTTC. J is TRBJ2-1 and V is TRBV28; D call uncertain. The length of the CDR3 is 14 residues. Germline loops: CDR1 MDHEN, CDR2 SYDVKM. With 2 bases removed from V and 2 bases from J, the gap between germline ends came to 7 bases.

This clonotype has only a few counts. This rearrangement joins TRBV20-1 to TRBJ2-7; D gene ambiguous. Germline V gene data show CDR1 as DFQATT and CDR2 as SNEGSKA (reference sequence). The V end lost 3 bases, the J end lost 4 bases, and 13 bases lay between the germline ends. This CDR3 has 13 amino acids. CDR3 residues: CSASSDNYYEQYF. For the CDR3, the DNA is TGCAGTGCTAGTTCTGACAACTATTACGAGCAGTACTTC.

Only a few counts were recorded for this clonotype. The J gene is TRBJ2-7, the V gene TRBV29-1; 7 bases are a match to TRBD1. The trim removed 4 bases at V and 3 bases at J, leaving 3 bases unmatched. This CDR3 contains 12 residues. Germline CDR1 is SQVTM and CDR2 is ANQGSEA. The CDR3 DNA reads TGCAGCGTTGCCGGGACAGACTACGAGCAGTACTTC. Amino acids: CSVAGTDYEQYF.

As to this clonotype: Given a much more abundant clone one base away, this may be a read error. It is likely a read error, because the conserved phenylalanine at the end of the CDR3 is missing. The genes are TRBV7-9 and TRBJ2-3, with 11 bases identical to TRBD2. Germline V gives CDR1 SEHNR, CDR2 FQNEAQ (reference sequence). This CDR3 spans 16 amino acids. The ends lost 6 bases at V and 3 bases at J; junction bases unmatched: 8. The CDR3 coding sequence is TGTGCCAGCAGAACTAAACTAGCGGGAGCTACAGATACGCAGTATCTT. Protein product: CASRTKLAGATDTQYL.

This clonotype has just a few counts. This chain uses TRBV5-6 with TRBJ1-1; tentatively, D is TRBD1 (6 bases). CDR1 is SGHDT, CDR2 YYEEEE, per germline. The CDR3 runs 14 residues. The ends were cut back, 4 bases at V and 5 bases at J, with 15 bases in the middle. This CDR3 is CASSRGQGRTEAFF. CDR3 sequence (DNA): TGTGCCAGCAGCCGGGGTCAGGGGAGGACTGAAGCTTTCTTT.

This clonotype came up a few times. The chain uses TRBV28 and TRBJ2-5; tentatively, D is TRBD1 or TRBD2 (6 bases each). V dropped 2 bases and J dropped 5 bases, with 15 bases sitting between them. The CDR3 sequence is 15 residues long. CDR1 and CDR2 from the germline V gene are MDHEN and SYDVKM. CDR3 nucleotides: TGTGCCAGCAGTTTAAATAGCGGAGGGGGGGAGACCCAGTACTTC. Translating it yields CASSLNSGGGETQYF.